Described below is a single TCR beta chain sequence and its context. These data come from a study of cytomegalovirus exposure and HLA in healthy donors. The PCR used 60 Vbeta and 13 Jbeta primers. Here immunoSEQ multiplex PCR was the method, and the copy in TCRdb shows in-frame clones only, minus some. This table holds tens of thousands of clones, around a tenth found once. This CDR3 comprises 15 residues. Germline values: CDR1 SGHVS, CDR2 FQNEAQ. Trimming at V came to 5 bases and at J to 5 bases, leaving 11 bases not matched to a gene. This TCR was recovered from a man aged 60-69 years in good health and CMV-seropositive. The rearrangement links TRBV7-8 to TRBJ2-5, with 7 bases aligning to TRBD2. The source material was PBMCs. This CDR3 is CASSAMSLASETQYF. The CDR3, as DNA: TGTGCCAGCAGCGCGATGTCACTAGCGTCGGAGACCCAGTACTTC.